The TCR beta chain described here comes from a study of cytomegalovirus exposure and HLA in healthy donors. Profiling relied on immunoSEQ multiplex PCR, and the TCRdb table lists in-frame clones only, not all of them. The sample consists of roughly 120,000 clones, roughly 88% of them appearing once. The trim removed 3 bases at V and 0 bases at J, leaving 2 bases unmatched. Germline CDR1 LNHDA, CDR2 SQIVND (reference sequence). CDR3 size: 16 residues. The V and J genes are TRBV19 and TRBJ2-1; 10 bases map to TRBD1. This receptor was taken from a man between 18 and 35 years old in good health and CMV-seronegative. The sequenced material came from PBMCs. CDR3 region: CASSIRTGGSYNEQFF. Written as DNA, the CDR3 is TGTGCCAGTAGTATCAGGACAGGGGGCTCCTACAATGAGCAGTTCTTC.